This T cell receptor (beta chain) was sequenced for a study of T cell repertoires in cytomegalovirus infection. This clonotype was picked up many times. The antigen is undetermined. TCRdb independently ran MiXCR on the reads; one entry per CDR3 protein. The sample lists about 900,000 distinct CDR3 sequences, 31% occurring once. Germline V CDR1 and CDR2: SGHVS, FQNEAQ. The length of the CDR3 is 15 residues. With V trimmed by 6 bases and J by 5 bases, 10 bases remained unmatched. The chain links TRBV7-8 to TRBJ2-5, with 9 bases that match TRBD2. The clonotype was recovered from a human donor in good health (CMV status not recorded). Some clones in this sample may be carry-over from other donors' samples. Sequencing used cultured CD8+ T cells from PBMCs, obtained from culture after CMV antigen stimulation. The CDR3: CASRLTGTSMETQYF. The CDR3 DNA reads TGTGCCAGCAGACTTACCGGGACTAGCATGGAGACCCAGTACTTC.